The 5 T cell receptor beta chains below all came from one sample that was sequenced in a study of blood T cell repertoires in COVID-19. Sequencing used immunoSEQ multiplex PCR; TCRdb keeps in-frame clones, though not all of them. The table records about 310,000 clones, around 87% of them present only once. Sequencing used peripheral blood. The receptors derive from a woman aged 50 to 65 who had recovered from COVID-19.

This clone appeared a few times. The chain uses TRBV19 and TRBJ1-1, with 8 bases aligning to TRBD1. The CDR3 is made up of 14 amino acids. The ends lost 5 bases at V and 3 bases at J; junction bases unmatched: 5. CDR1 is LNHDA, CDR2 SQIVND, per germline (reference sequence). CDR3 DNA sequence: TGTGCCAGTAGTGTCGACAGGGGCGACACTGAAGCTTTCTTT. As protein: CASSVDRGDTEAFF.

The chain is built from TRBV6-2 or TRBV6-3 and TRBJ2-2; 7 bases fit TRBD2. Germline loops: CDR1 MNHEY, CDR2 SVGEGT. The CDR3 totals 16 residues. V was clipped by 6 bases and J by 0 bases; unmatched bases: 7. CDR3 in amino acids: CASSPYGGTNTGELFF. In nucleotides, the CDR3 is TGTGCCAGCAGCCCCTACGGGGGGACGAACACCGGGGAGCTGTTTTTT.

The CDR3 DNA sequence: TGTGCCAGCAGCTTAGGGGGACAGGGGGGATTCGAGCAGTACTTC. This codes for CASSLGGQGGFEQYF. This rearrangement joins TRBV7-9 to TRBJ2-7, with 11 bases fitting TRBD1. The CDR3 length is 15 residues. With V trimmed by 1 base and J by 6 bases, 5 bases remained unmatched. Germline CDR1 reads SEHNR; CDR2 reads FQNEAQ (reference sequence).

The CDR3 is CASSSVRGHETQYF. The CDR3 bases are TGTGCCAGCAGCTCGGTGAGGGGGCATGAGACCCAGTACTTC. The chain uses TRBV7-6 and TRBJ2-5; 7 nucleotides agree with TRBD1. Trimming removed 4 bases from V and 5 bases from J; junction bases left unmatched: 7. Germline values: CDR1 SGHVS, CDR2 FNYEAQ. CDR3 length: 14 residues.

The V and J genes are TRBV19 and TRBJ1-1, with 7 positions matching TRBD1. CDR3 length: 15 amino acids. The germline V gene encodes CDR1 LNHDA and CDR2 SQIVND (reference sequence). Trimming removed 5 bases from V and 7 bases from J; junction bases left unmatched: 13. The CDR3 DNA reads as TGTGCCAGTAGTTCCGTACCGGGACAGATTCTTGAAGCTTTCTTT. The encoded protein is CASSSVPGQILEAFF.